Following are 26 T cell receptor beta chains from one sample sequenced in a study of regulatory T cells in long-lasting Graves disease. Regarding time point: newly diagnosed GD, antithyroid drugs for less than 3 months. Researchers made the TCR library from RNA that was extracted from PBMCs. Libraries of TCR beta came from iRepertoire HTBI primers plus Arm-PCR of CDR3 regions. In TCRdb, the multiplex PCR reads were re-called with MiXCR into one record per CDR3 protein. The table records around 450,000 distinct CDR3 sequences, roughly 15% of them present only once. The data also belong to a second study, concerning T cells in Graves' hyperthyroidism and ophthalmopathy.

This specimen was peripheral blood mononuclear cells (PBMCs), taken at new diagnosis, from a patient treated with antithyroid drugs. The receptors here all came from a woman aged 40 to 50 with Graves disease.

This clonotype was seen repeatedly, ten times or more. The chain combines TRBV28 with TRBJ2-7; 7 positions match TRBD2. Germline trimming cut 6 bases from V and 2 bases from J; bases unmatched to any gene: 10. The CDR3 sequence is 15 residues long. CDR1 is MDHEN and CDR2 is SYDVKM in the germline V gene. The CDR3 is CASRNRGDAPYEQYF. The CDR3 nucleotides read TGTGCCAGCAGGAATCGGGGGGACGCCCCCTACGAGCAGTACTTC.

The J gene is TRBJ2-1, the V gene TRBV19; a weak D match, TRBD2 (6 bases). The V gene lost 6 bases and the J gene lost 5 bases, with 23 bases spanning the gap. This CDR3 spans 17 amino acids. Per germline, CDR1 LNHDA and CDR2 SQIVND (reference sequence). The CDR3 DNA follows: TGTGCCAGTAGGGTTCTAACTAGCCGGGGCCCTCACAATGAGCAGTTCTTC. Protein product: CASRVLTSRGPHNEQFF.

This clonotype was seen more than once but under ten times. The chain links TRBV20-1 to TRBJ1-4; maybe TRBD1 (6 bases). The V and J ends lost 0 bases and 8 bases respectively, with 16 bases between them. The CDR3 extends over 15 amino acids. Germline V CDR1 and CDR2: DFQATT, SNEGSKA (reference sequence). The CDR3 loop reads CSARETTGGGEKLFF. CDR3 coding DNA: TGCAGTGCTAGAGAGACAACAGGAGGGGGAGAAAAACTGTTTTTT.

This clonotype came up many times. The chain uses TRBV15 and TRBJ2-6; D is undetermined. Germline V lookup: CDR1 LNHNV, CDR2 YYDKDF (reference sequence). With 0 bases removed from V and 0 bases from J, the gap between germline ends came to 9 bases. The CDR3 sequence is 17 residues long. CDR3 bases: TGTGCCACCAGCAGAGATTGGAGCACCTCTGGGGCCAACGTCCTGACTTTC. Translation gives CATSRDWSTSGANVLTF.

This clonotype was seen many times. The rearrangement joins TRBV20-1 to TRBJ2-7; D remains unclear. The CDR3 runs to 13 residues. The V gene lost 1 base and the J gene lost 5 bases, with 12 bases spanning the gap. Germline V gene data show CDR1 as DFQATT and CDR2 as SNEGSKA (reference sequence). The CDR3 nucleotides read TGCAGTGCTAGAGCCCACTCCCTCAACGAGCAGTACTTC. It yields the protein CSARAHSLNEQYF.

This sequence joins TRBV28 and TRBJ1-3, with 9 positions matching TRBD1. Germline CDR1 is MDHEN and CDR2 is SYDVKM. V dropped 6 bases and J dropped 6; count of bases not matched to a gene: 6. This CDR3 has 14 amino acids. Here the CDR3 reads CASRGQGIPNTIYF. The CDR3 DNA reads as TGTGCCAGCAGGGGACAGGGTATTCCAAACACCATATATTTT.

In DNA form, the CDR3 reads TGTGCCAGCAGCGGCCAACTTCCGACAGGGTTTGGAAAACTGTTTTTT. Translated, it gives CASSGQLPTGFGKLFF. The chain is built from TRBV4-2 and TRBJ1-4, with TRBD1 matching over 7 bases. Germline values: CDR1 LGHNA, CDR2 YNFKEQ. The CDR3 runs 16 residues. The V gene end was trimmed by 5 bases and the J gene end by 10 bases; junction bases not matched to a gene: 16.

This clonotype showed up many times. The chain links TRBV6-1 to TRBJ2-5; 11 positions match TRBD2. The CDR3 length is 16 residues. The J segment lost 1 base and the V segment lost 6 bases, leaving 7 bases of the junction unmatched. CDR1 and CDR2 (germline): MNHNS, SASEGT. The CDR3 DNA follows: TGTGCCAGCAGCCCGAGACTAGCGGGGCTCCAAGAGACCCAGTACTTC. Amino acids: CASSPRLAGLQETQYF.

Regarding this clonotype: This sequence may be a read error, since a much larger clone differs from it by one base. The rearrangement links TRBV18 to TRBJ2-1; 12 bases match TRBD2. This CDR3 has 16 residues. Germline V gene data show CDR1 as KGHSH and CDR2 as LQKENI. The chain's CDR3 is CANSPPSGRADNEQFF. DNA of the CDR3: TGTGCCAACTCACCGCCTAGCGGGAGGGCGGATAATGAGCAGTTCTTC.

This clonotype was found many times. This chain connects TRBV12-3 or TRBV12-4 to TRBJ2-1; 7 nucleotides agree with TRBD2. This CDR3 comprises 14 residues. J lost 4 bases, V lost 5 bases, and 5 bases had no gene match. The CDR3 here is CASSRSSGYNEQFF. The CDR3 region has the DNA TGTGCCAGCAGTCGATCTAGCGGATACAATGAGCAGTTCTTC.

At least ten counts were recorded for this clonotype. The chain uses TRBV12-3 or TRBV12-4 and TRBJ1-1, with D unclear. The CDR3 contains 14 residues. Between the trimmed V and J ends, which lost 4 bases and 3 bases, there was a span of 12 bases. CDR3 amino acids: CASSSRDEYTEAFF. CDR3 bases: TGTGCCAGCAGTTCCCGCGATGAGTACACTGAAGCTTTCTTT.

There are a few counts of this clonotype. The chain has TRBV4-2 and TRBJ2-7; 9 positions agree with TRBD2. CDR3 length: 16 amino acids. Per the germline V gene, CDR1 is LGHNA and CDR2 is YNFKEQ. The V gene end was trimmed by 0 bases and the J gene end by 0 bases; junction bases not matched to a gene: 3. The chain's CDR3 is CASSQDKGLASYEQYF. CDR3 nucleotides: TGTGCCAGCAGCCAAGATAAGGGACTAGCCTCCTACGAGCAGTACTTC.

The chain couples TRBV20-1 to TRBJ2-5; 7 bases map to TRBD2. CDR3 length equals 17 residues. Germline-derived CDR1 and CDR2 are DFQATT and SNEGSKA (reference sequence). V shed 1 base, J shed 0 bases, and the junction held 11 bases outside the gene matches. CDR3 in amino acids: CSARGGGGSLYQETQYF. The CDR3 nucleotides are TGCAGTGCTAGAGGGGGGGGGGGTTCACTTTACCAAGAGACCCAGTACTTC.

The sample holds a few counts of this clonotype. This chain connects TRBV5-5 to TRBJ2-7; 9 positions match TRBD1. Trimming removed 4 bases from V and 0 bases from J; junction bases left unmatched: 11. This CDR3 contains 17 residues. CDR1 is SGHKS, CDR2 YYEKEE, per germline (reference sequence). In nucleotides, the CDR3 is TGTGCCAGCAGCCTACGGGGGACAGGGCTCAGCTCCTACGAGCAGTACTTC. This sequence encodes CASSLRGTGLSSYEQYF.

With respect to this clonotype: The junction and the germline gene differ at one end; a read error may be behind it. V usage is TRBV28 and J usage is TRBJ1-6; perhaps TRBD1 as D (5 bases). The germline CDR1 and CDR2 sequences are MDHEN and SYDVKM. The CDR3 is 12 residues long. The CDR3 region has the DNA TGTGCCAGCAGCCTGGGACGTTCAGCCCTCCACTTT. It codes for CASSLGRSALHF.

In its sample, this clonotype was seen many times. The chain recombines TRBV28 with TRBJ2-3; D gene uncertain. Germline V gene sequence: CDR1 MDHEN, CDR2 SYDVKM. V was shortened by 7 bases and J by 6 bases, with 11 bases between the two germline ends. The length of the CDR3 is 12 residues. The CDR3 DNA sequence: TGTGCCAGCAACGGATTTGACGATACGCAGTATTTT. It is translated as CASNGFDDTQYF. Drawing the rest from reference TRBV28 and TRBJ2-3, the complete variable domain is DVKVTQSSRYLVKRTGEKVFLECVQDMDHENMFWYRQDPGLGLRLIYFSYDVKMKEKGDIPEGYSVSREKKERFSLILESASTNQTSMYLCASNGFDDTQYFGPGTRLTVL.

The V and J genes are TRBV29-1 and TRBJ1-3, with 7 bases identical to TRBD1. CDR1 is SQVTM and CDR2 is ANQGSEA in the germline V gene. V gave up 5 bases and J gave up 3 bases; unmatched junction bases: 1. There are 12 residues in the CDR3. CDR3 loop: CSVRDSGNTIYF. CDR3 nucleotides: TGCAGCGTTCGGGACAGTGGAAACACCATATATTTT.

This clonotype was observed at least ten times. The V and J genes are TRBV12-3 or TRBV12-4 and TRBJ2-2; TRBD1 matches 7 bases. After removal of 6 bases from V and 5 bases from J, the junction contained 6 bases not matched to a gene. The CDR3 is 14 amino acids. The CDR3 DNA follows: TGTGCCAGCAGCTCACAGGGGAGAACCGGGGAGCTGTTTTTT. Its translation is CASSSQGRTGELFF.

This clonotype has at least ten counts. This chain joins TRBV2 and TRBJ2-1; a weak D match, TRBD1 (7 bases). With 4 bases removed from V and 8 bases from J, the gap between germline ends came to 18 bases. Germline V lookup: CDR1 SNHLY, CDR2 FYNNEI. This CDR3 comprises 15 residues. CDR3: CASSGSDREDDEQFF. The CDR3 region has the DNA TGTGCCAGCAGTGGATCAGACAGGGAGGACGATGAGCAGTTCTTC.

In this sample, this clonotype turned up a few times. The chain combines TRBV18 with TRBJ1-3; no definite D call. The CDR3 extends over 16 amino acids. Germline CDR1 reads KGHSH; CDR2 reads LQKENI. Trimming took 0 bases from V and 4 from J, leaving 13 bases between them. The CDR3 coding sequence is TGTGCCAGCTCACCACCCACGAGCAGTGTCGGAAACACCATATATTTT. It encodes CASSPPTSSVGNTIYF.

In this sample, this clonotype turned up many times. As DNA, the CDR3 is TGTGCCAGCAGGAAGGACAGGGGAAACTACGAGCAGTACTTC. The encoded protein is CASRKDRGNYEQYF. V usage is TRBV2 and J usage is TRBJ2-7; 9 nucleotides agree with TRBD1. The CDR3 is 14 amino acids. The germline V gene has CDR1 SNHLY and CDR2 FYNNEI. V was pared by 6 bases and J by 3 bases, with 6 bases of the junction left unmatched.

This chain joins TRBV11-2 and TRBJ1-1; 8 positions match TRBD1. The junction had 7 bases not matched to a gene; V was cut back by 6 bases and J by 4 bases. The germline V gene encodes CDR1 SGHAT and CDR2 FQNNGV. The CDR3 length is 14 residues. The CDR3 reads CASRKAQGVTEAFF. The CDR3, as DNA: TGTGCCAGCAGGAAAGCACAGGGGGTCACTGAAGCTTTCTTT.

In this sample, this clonotype turned up a few times. The chain has TRBV7-2 and TRBJ2-7, with TRBD2 matching 12 bases. CDR3 length: 14 residues. Germline trimming cut 5 bases from V and 7 bases from J; bases unmatched to any gene: 6. In germline, CDR1 is SGHTA, CDR2 FQGNSA. In nucleotides, the CDR3 is TGTGCCAGCAGCCCATGGACTAGCGGGGCGGAGCAGTACTTC. Encoded protein: CASSPWTSGAEQYF.

This clonotype has just one count. A much larger clone sits a single nucleotide away, making a read error possible. The chain is built from TRBV4-1 and TRBJ2-5, with D tentatively TRBD1 (6 bases). Germline CDR1 reads MGHRA; CDR2 reads YSYEKL. This CDR3 spans 15 amino acids. Trimming stripped 2 bases from V and 2 bases from J, with 12 bases between. The CDR3 sequence is CASSQTGRLQETQYF. Here the CDR3 DNA reads TGCGCCAGCAGCCAAACAGGGCGCTTACAAGAGACCCAGTACTTC.

This clonotype was detected many times. The rearrangement joins TRBV3-1 to TRBJ1-6; no reliable D call. V gave up 2 bases and J gave up 6 bases, with 5 bases separating them. This CDR3 contains 13 residues. CDR1 LGHDT and CDR2 YNNKEL come from the germline V gene (reference sequence). The DNA of the CDR3 is TGTGCCAGCAGCCAAACCCCTAATTCACCCCTCCACTTT. Its protein product is CASSQTPNSPLHF.

There are many counts of this clonotype. The chain combines TRBV19 with TRBJ2-7; 11 nucleotides align to TRBD2. V was pared by 3 bases and J by 6 bases, with 4 bases of the junction left unmatched. Germline V lookup: CDR1 LNHDA, CDR2 SQIVND (reference sequence). The CDR3 totals 14 residues. The CDR3 nucleotides read TGTGCCAGTAGTATCCTACTAGCGGGAGCCGAGCAGTACTTC. It encodes CASSILLAGAEQYF.